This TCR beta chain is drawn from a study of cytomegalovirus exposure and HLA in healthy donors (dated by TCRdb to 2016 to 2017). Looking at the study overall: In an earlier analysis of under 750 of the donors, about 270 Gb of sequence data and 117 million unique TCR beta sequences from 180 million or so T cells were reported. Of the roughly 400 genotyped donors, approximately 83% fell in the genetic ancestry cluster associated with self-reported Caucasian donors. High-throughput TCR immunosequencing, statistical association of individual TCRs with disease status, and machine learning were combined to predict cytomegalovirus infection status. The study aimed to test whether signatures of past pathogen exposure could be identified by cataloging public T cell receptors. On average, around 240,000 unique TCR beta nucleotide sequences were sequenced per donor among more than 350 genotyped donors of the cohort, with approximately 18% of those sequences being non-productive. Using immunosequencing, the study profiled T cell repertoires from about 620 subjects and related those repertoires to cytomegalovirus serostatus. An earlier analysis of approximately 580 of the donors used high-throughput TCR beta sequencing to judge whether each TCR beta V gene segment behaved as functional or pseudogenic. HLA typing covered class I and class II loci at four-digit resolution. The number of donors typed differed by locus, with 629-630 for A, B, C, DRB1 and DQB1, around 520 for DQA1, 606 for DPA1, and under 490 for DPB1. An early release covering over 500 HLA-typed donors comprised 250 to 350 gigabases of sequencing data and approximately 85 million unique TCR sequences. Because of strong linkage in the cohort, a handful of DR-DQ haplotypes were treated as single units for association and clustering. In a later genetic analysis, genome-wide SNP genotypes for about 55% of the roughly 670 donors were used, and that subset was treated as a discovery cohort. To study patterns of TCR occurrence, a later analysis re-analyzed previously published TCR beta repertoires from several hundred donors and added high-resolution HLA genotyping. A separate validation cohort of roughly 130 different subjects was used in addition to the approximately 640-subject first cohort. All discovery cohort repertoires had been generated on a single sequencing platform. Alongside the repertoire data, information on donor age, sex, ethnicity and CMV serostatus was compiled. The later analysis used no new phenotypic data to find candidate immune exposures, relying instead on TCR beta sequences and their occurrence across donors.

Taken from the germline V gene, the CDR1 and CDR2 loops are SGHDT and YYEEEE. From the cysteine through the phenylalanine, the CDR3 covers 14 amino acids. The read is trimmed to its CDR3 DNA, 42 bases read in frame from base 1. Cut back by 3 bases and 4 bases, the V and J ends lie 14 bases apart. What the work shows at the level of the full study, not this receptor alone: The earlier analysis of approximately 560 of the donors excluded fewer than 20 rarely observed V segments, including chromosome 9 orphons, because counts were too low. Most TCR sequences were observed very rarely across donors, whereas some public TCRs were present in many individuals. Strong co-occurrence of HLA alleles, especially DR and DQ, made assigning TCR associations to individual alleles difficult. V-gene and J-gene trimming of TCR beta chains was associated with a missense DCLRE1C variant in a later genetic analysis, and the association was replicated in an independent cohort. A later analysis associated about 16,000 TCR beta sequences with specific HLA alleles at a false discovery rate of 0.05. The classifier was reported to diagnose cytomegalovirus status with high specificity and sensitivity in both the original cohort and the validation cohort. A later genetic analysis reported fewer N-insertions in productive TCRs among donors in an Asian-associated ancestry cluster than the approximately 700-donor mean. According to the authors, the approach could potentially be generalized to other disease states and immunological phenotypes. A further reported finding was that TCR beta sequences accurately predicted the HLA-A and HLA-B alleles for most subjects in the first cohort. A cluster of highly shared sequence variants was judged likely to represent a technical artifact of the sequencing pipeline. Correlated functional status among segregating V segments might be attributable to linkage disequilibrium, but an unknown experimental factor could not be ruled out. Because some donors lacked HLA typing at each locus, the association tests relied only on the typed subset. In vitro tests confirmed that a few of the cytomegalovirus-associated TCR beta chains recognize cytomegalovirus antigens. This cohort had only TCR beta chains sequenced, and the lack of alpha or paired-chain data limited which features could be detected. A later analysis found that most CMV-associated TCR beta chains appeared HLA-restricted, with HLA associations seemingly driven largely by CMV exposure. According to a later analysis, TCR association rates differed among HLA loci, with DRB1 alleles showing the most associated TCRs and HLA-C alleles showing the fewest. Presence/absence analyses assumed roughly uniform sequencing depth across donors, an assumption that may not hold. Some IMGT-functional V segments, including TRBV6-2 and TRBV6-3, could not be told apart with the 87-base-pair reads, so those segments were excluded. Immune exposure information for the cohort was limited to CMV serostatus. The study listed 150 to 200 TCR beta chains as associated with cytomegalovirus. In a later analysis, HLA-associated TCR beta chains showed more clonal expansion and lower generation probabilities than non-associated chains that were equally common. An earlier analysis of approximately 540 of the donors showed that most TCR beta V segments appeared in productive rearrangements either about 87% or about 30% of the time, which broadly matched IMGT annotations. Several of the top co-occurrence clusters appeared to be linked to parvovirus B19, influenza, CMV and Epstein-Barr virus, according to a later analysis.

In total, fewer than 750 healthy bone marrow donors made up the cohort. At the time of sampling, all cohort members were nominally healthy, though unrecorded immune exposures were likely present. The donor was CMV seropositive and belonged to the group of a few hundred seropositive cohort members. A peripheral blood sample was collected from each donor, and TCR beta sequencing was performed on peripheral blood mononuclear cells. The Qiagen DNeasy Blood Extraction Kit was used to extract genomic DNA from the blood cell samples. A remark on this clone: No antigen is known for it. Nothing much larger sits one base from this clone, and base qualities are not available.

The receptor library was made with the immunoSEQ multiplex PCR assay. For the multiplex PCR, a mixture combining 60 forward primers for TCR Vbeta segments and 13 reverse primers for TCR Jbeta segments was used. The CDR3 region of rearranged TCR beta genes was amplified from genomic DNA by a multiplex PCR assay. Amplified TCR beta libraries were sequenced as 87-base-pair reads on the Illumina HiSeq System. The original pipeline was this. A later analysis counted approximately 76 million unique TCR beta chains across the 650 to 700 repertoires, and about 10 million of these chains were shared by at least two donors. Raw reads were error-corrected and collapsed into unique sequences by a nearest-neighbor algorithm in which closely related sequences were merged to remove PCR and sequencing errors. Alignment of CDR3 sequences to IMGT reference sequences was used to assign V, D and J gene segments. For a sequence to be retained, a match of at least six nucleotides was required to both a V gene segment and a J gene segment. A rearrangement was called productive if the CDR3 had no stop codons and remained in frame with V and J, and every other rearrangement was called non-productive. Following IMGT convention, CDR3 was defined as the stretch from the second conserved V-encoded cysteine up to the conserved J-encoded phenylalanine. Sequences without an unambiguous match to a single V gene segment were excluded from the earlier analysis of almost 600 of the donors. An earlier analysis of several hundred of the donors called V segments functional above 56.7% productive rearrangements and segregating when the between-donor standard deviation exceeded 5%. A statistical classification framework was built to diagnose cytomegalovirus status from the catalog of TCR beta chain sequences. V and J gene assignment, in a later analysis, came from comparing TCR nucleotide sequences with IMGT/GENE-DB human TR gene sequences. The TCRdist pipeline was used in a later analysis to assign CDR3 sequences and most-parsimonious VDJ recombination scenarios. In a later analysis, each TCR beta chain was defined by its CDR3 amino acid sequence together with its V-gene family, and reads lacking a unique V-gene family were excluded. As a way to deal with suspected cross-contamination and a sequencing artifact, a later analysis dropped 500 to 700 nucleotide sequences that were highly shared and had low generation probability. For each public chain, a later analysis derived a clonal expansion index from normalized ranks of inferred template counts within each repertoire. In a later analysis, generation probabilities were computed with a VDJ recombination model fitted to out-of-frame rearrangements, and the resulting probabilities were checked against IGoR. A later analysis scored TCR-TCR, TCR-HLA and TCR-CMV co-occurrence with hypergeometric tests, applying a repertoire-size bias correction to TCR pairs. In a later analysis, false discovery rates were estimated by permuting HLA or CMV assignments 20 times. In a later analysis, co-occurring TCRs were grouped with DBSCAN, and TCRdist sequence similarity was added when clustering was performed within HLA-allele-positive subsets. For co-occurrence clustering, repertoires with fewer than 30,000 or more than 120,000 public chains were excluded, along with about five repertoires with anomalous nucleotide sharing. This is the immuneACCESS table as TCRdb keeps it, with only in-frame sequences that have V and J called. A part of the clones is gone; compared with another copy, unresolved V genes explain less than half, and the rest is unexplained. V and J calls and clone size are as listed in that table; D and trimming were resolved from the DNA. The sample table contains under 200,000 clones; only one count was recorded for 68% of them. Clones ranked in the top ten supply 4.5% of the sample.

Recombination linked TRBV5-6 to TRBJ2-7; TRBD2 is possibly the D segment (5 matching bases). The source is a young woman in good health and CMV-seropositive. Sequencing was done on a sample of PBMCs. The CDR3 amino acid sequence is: CASSSEWRVYEQYF. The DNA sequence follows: TGTGCCAGCAGCTCGGAATGGCGGGTATACGAGCAGTACTTC. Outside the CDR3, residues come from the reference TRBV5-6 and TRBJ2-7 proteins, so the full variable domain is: DAGVTQSPTHLIKTRGQQVTLRCSPKSGHDTVSWYQQALGQGPQFIFQYYEEEERQRGNFPDRFSGHQFPNYSSELNVNALLLGDSALYLCASSSEWRVYEQYFGPGTRLTVT.